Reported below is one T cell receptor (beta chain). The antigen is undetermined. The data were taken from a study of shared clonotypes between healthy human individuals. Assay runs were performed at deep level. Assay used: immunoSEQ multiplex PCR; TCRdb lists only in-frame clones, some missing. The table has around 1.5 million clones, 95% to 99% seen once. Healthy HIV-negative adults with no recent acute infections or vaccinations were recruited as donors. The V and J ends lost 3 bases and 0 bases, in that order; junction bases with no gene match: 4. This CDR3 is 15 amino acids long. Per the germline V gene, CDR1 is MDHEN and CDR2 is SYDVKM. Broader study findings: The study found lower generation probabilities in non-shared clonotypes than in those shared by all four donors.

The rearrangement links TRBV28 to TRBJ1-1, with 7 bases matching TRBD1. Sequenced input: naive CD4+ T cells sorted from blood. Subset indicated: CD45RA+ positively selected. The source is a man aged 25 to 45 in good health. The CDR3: CASSFTDRVNTEAFF. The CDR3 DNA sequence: TGTGCCAGCAGTTTCACCGACAGGGTGAACACTGAAGCTTTCTTT.